This TCR beta chain was captured by sequencing in a study of CD8+CD57+ T cells in acquired aplastic anemia. In the study overall: Sorted CD4+ and CD8+ cells gave an average of about 3 ug of DNA. Study-wide points: About 29 CD8+ CDR3 sequences occurred in both the patients and the controls.

Turning to this clonotype: As yet, its antigen is unknown. One base away lies a much larger clone, so this may be a sequencing read error.

Germline CDR1 SEHNR, CDR2 FQNEAQ (reference sequence). The CDR3 runs to 15 residues. Genomic DNA served as template for TCR beta VDJ and CDR3 profiling. TCRdb reanalysed the reads using MiXCR and keeps one entry per CDR3 protein. The sample lists a few hundred thousand distinct CDR3 sequences; around 60% were seen once. The origin of this receptor is a human donor with severe aplastic anemia or a healthy control (not recorded which). What was sequenced was sorted CD4+, CD8+, or CD8+CD57+ T cells (not recorded which) from PBMCs. The rearrangement links TRBV7-9 to TRBJ1-3, with 8 bases aligning to TRBD1. The CDR3: CASSSPDRAGNTICF. The CDR3 bases are TGTGCCAGCAGCTCCCCGGACAGGGCTGGAAACACCATATGTTTT.